Listed here are 5 T cell receptor beta chains from one sample, sequenced in a study of cytomegalovirus exposure and HLA in healthy donors. This PCR relied on a set of 60 Vbeta primers and 13 Jbeta primers. Only in-frame clones appear in the TCRdb table, and some are missing; sequencing was by immunoSEQ multiplex PCR. The sample yields 150,000 to 200,000 clones, 55% to 75% seen once. Sequencing used PBMCs. The receptors shown here come from a human donor in good health.

The chain recombines TRBV5-1 with TRBJ2-1, with 7 bases matching TRBD2. The CDR3 is 17 residues long. J gave up 0 bases and V 3 bases, and 9 bases lay outside the gene matches. The germline V gene encodes CDR1 SGHRS and CDR2 YFSETQ. The CDR3 loop reads CASSSQTSRSSYNEQFF. CDR3 DNA: TGCGCCAGCAGCTCACAGACTAGCCGAAGCTCCTACAATGAGCAGTTCTTC.

This chain joins TRBV9 and TRBJ2-5; D is perhaps TRBD1 (6 bases). The CDR3 consists of 15 residues. Trimming shortened V by 3 bases and J by 0 bases, and 12 bases separated the two germline ends. Germline V gene sequence: CDR1 SGDLS, CDR2 YYNGEE. The CDR3 region has the DNA TGTGCCAGCAGCGCCCTAACAGGGTACCAAGAGACCCAGTACTTC. It encodes CASSALTGYQETQYF.

V gene TRBV11-1 combines with J gene TRBJ1-1, with a tentative D call TRBD1 (6 bases). Germline V gives CDR1 SGHAT, CDR2 FQDESV (reference sequence). The CDR3 has 14 amino acids. The V end was cut by 3 bases, the J end by 4 bases, with 12 bases between. The CDR3 protein is CASSFTGFGTEAFF. The CDR3 coding sequence is TGTGCCAGCAGCTTTACAGGGTTCGGCACTGAAGCTTTCTTT.

The V and J genes are TRBV4-1 and TRBJ2-3; D is possibly TRBD2 (6 bases). Trimming removed 4 bases from V and 2 bases from J, with 16 bases in between. Germline CDR1 is MGHRA and CDR2 is YSYEKL. This CDR3 contains 16 residues. Written as DNA, the CDR3 is TGCGCCAGCAGCCCCCAGGAGCGGGTGAACACAGATACGCAGTATTTT. This sequence encodes CASSPQERVNTDTQYF.

The chain couples TRBV19 to TRBJ2-2; 8 nucleotides agree with TRBD1. The CDR3 spans 16 residues. Germline V gene sequence: CDR1 LNHDA, CDR2 SQIVND (reference sequence). The ends lost 6 bases at V and 4 bases at J; junction bases unmatched: 10. CDR3 region: CASSPLGQGATGELFF. The CDR3 coding sequence is TGTGCCAGTAGCCCTCTCGGACAGGGTGCCACCGGGGAGCTGTTTTTT.